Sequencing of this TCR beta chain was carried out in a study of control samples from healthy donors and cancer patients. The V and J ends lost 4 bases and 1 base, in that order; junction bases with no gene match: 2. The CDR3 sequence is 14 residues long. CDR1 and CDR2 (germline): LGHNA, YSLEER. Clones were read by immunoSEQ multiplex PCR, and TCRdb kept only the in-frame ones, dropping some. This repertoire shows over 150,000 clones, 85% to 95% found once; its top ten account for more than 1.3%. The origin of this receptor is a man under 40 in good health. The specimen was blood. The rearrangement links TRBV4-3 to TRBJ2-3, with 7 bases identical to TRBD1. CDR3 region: CASSLGQGTDTQYF. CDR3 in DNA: TGCGCCAGCAGCCTTGGACAGGGCACAGATACGCAGTATTTT.